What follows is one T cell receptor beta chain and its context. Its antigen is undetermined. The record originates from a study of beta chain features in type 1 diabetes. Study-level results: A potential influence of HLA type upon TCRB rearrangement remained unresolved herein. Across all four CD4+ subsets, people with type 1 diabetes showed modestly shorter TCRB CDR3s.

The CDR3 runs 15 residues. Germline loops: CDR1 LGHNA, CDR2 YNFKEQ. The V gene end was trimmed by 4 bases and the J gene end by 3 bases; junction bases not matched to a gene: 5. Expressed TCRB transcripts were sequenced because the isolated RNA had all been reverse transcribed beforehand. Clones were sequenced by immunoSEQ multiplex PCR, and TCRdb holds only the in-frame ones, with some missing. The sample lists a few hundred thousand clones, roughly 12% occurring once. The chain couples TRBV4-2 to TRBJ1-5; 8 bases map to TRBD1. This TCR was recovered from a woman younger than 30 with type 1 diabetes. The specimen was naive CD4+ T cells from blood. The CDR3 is CASSPSGQANQPQHF. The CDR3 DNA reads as TGTGCCAGCAGCCCATCGGGACAGGCCAATCAGCCCCAGCATTTT.